Sequencing of this TCR beta chain was carried out in a study of vaccination effects on CD4 cells after COVID-19. Regarding this clone: No antigen is known for it.

In the ViraFEST assay, antigen-specific CD4+ clonotypes were identified by expansion after peptide-pool stimulation. When about ten days of culture had elapsed, CD4+ T cells were isolated. The vaccine recipients had no prior SARS-CoV-2 infection, with negative nucleocapsid antibodies. Produced via immunoSEQ multiplex PCR; TCRdb's table is partial and in-frame only. The data contain 40,000 to 45,000 clones, around 70% of them singletons. The CDR3 contains 15 residues. V lost 4 bases and J lost 0; bases outside the gene matches: 2. Germline CDR1 reads SEHNR; CDR2 reads FQNEAQ (reference sequence). The specimen comprised CD4+ T cells from PBMCs cultured with HCoV-OC43 spike peptides, sampled before COVID-19 vaccination. Stated subset: HCoV-OC43 spike overlapping peptide pool stimulation. This TCR derives from a human donor who received a COVID-19 vaccine. The V call is TRBV7-9, the J call TRBJ1-5, with 8 nucleotides matching TRBD1. CDR3 bases: TGTGCCAGCAGCTGGGGGACAGGTAGCAATCAGCCCCAGCATTTT. Translation: CASSWGTGSNQPQHF.